These T cell receptor beta chains were read from a single sample in a study of T-cell reconstitution after alpha-beta-depleted transplantation in children. MiXCR, applied by TCRdb to the PCR reads, yields one record per CDR3 protein. The data hold 250,000 to 350,000 distinct CDR3 sequences, with about 10% observed a single time. The sample consisted of PBMCs from the stem cell graft donor, taken from the stem cell graft. These receptor sequences come from a human donor who donated a stem cell graft to a child with SCID. Both conserved end residues are part of each CDR3. Each record gives: J gene, V gene, CDR3 length, D gene, clone size, CDR3 protein, CDR3 DNA. A D gene is named only where the DNA matches it firmly. Not all rows give a size; the values are once, few, many and, for expanded clones, a class.

TRBJ1-6	TRBV9	13	-	few	CASSVDGNSPLHF	TGTGCCAGCAGCGTAGATGGGAATTCACCCCTCCACTTT
TRBJ2-7	TRBV12-3/TRBV12-4	13	-	few	CASKPGPSDEQYF	TGTGCCAGCAAACCAGGGCCTTCGGACGAGCAGTACTTC
TRBJ2-5	TRBV27	14	-	-	CASARGGGPETQYF	TGTGCCAGCGCTCGTGGTGGGGGCCCAGAGACCCAGTACTTC
TRBJ2-2	TRBV9	13	-	-	CASSVGVLGELFF	TGTGCCAGCAGCGTAGGGGTCCTCGGGGAGCTGTTTTTT
TRBJ2-7	TRBV15	15	-	few	CATSRERTAHYEQYF	TGTGCCACCAGCAGAGAGAGGACAGCCCACTACGAGCAGTACTTC
TRBJ2-3	TRBV5-1	18	TRBD2	-	CASSSGLAGGKSTDTQYF	TGCGCCAGCAGCTCGGGACTAGCGGGGGGAAAGAGCACAGATACGCAGTATTTT
TRBJ1-1	TRBV12-5	14	TRBD1	-	CASGSWDRRLEAFF	TGTGCTAGTGGTTCCTGGGACAGGCGCCTCGAAGCTTTCTTT
TRBJ2-3	TRBV4-1	16	TRBD1	few	CASSQATGGGTDTQYF	TGCGCCAGCAGCCAAGCCACAGGGGGCGGCACAGATACGCAGTATTTT
TRBJ2-6	TRBV7-9	17	-	-	CASSPGTDFSGANVLTF	TGTGCCAGCAGCCCCGGGACTGATTTCTCTGGGGCCAACGTCCTGACTTTC
TRBJ2-6	TRBV6-1	13	-	many	CASRGAGANVLTF	TGTGCCAGCAGAGGGGCTGGGGCCAACGTCCTGACTTTC
TRBJ1-2	TRBV5-6	16	-	-	CASSSGGDTDNYGYTF	TGTGCCAGCAGCTCGGGGGGGGACACAGATAACTATGGCTACACCTTC
TRBJ2-3	TRBV20-1	14	-	-	CSARGQRGTDTQYF	TGCAGTGCTAGGGGCCAGAGAGGCACAGATACGCAGTATTTT
TRBJ1-1	TRBV12-3/TRBV12-4	13	-	few	CASIKGLNTEAFF	TGTGCCAGCATAAAAGGCCTGAACACTGAAGCTTTCTTT
TRBJ1-1	TRBV12-3/TRBV12-4	12	-	many	CASSSQNTEAFF	TGTGCCAGCAGTTCCCAGAACACTGAAGCTTTCTTT
TRBJ1-2	TRBV12-3/TRBV12-4	17	TRBD1	-	CASSSAVQGATNYGYTF	TGTGCCAGCAGTTCGGCGGTACAGGGGGCTACAAACTATGGCTACACCTTC
TRBJ2-1	TRBV5-1	18	TRBD2	-	CASSLVLAGGLSYNEQFF	TGCGCCAGCAGCTTGGTACTAGCGGGGGGCCTCTCCTACAATGAGCAGTTCTTC
TRBJ1-2	TRBV25-1	13	-	-	CASRGETLRGYTF	TGTGCCAGCAGGGGGGAAACGTTACGGGGCTACACCTTC
TRBJ1-1	TRBV12-3/TRBV12-4	15	TRBD1	few	CASSLAGTGGIEAFF	TGTGCCAGCAGTTTAGCCGGGACAGGGGGAATTGAAGCTTTCTTT
TRBJ2-5	TRBV12-3/TRBV12-4	16	TRBD1	many	CASSLRIGGSQETQYF	TGTGCCAGCAGTTTACGCATAGGGGGCTCACAAGAGACCCAGTACTTC
TRBJ2-3	TRBV20-1	16	TRBD2	many	CSARDIGRVPTDTQYF	TGCAGTGCTAGAGATATTGGGAGGGTGCCCACAGATACGCAGTATTTT
TRBJ1-5	TRBV12-3/TRBV12-4	15	-	-	CASSQEQNSNQPQHF	TGTGCCAGCAGTCAAGAACAAAATAGCAATCAGCCCCAGCATTTT